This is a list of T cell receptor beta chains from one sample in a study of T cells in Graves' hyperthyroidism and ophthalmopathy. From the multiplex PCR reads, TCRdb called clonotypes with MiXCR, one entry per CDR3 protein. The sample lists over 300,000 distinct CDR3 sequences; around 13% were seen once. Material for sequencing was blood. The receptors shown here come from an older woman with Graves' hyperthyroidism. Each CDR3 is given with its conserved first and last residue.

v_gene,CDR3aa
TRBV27,CASRRQGPNEKLFF
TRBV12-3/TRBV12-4,CASSSGAYEQYF
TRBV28,CASRQNGGHGYTF
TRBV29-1,CSVEEKTGAVNEQFF
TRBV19,CASSIAGQGRGQPQHF
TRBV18,CASSPTWGLAGVSYNEQFF
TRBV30,CAWSVRGTLNQPQHF
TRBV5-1,CASSLELGGETQYF
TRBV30,CAWSSGGGQPQHF
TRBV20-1,CSAGTTGRSGELFF